The 31 T cell receptor beta chains below were found in one sample sequenced in a study of CD8 T cells in ankylosing spondylitis. TCRdb recomputed calls from the 5' RACE reads with MiXCR, one row per CDR3 protein. This sample has nearly 350,000 distinct CDR3 sequences; 14% to 15% occur once, and the top ten carry roughly 0.99%. What was sequenced was blood, either unsorted or a sorted T cell fraction (not recorded which). The source is a male donor with ankylosing spondylitis or in good health (not recorded which).

The rearrangement links TRBV9 to TRBJ1-4; D gene unclear. V was pared by 0 bases and J by 8 bases, with 11 bases between. Germline-derived CDR1 and CDR2 are SGDLS and YYNGEE. The CDR3 totals 14 residues. CDR3 DNA: TGTGCCAGCAGCGTAGCTAGTGGGAGGGAAAAACTGTTTTTT. Translating it yields CASSVASGREKLFF.

The chain couples TRBV6-2 or TRBV6-3 to TRBJ1-2, with TRBD1 matching 7 bases. The germline V gene has CDR1 MNHEY and CDR2 SVGEGT. Trimming removed 6 bases from V and 8 bases from J; junction bases left unmatched: 9. The CDR3 extends over 13 amino acids. CDR3 protein: CASSQTGPKGYTF. In DNA form, the CDR3 reads TGTGCCAGCAGCCAGACAGGGCCCAAAGGCTACACCTTC.

This clonotype was counted at least ten times. V usage is TRBV20-1 and J usage is TRBJ2-5, with 8 positions matching TRBD2. Germline-derived CDR1 and CDR2 are DFQATT and SNEGSKA (reference sequence). This CDR3 is 14 amino acids long. The junction had 5 bases not matched to a gene; V was cut back by 3 bases and J by 2 bases. CDR3 nucleotide sequence: TGCAGTGCTAGGTCCCTAGCGGGTCAAGAGACCCAGTACTTC. Protein: CSARSLAGQETQYF.

The chain uses TRBV10-3 and TRBJ2-4; TRBD2 might be the D (6 bases). V gave up 4 bases and J gave up 4 bases, with 11 bases separating them. Germline-derived CDR1 and CDR2 are ENHRY and SYGVKD. The CDR3 loop spans 14 amino acids. The CDR3 sequence is CAISGGEEKNIQYF. The CDR3, as DNA: TGTGCCATCAGTGGGGGGGAGGAAAAAAACATTCAGTACTTC.

This clonotype was detected a few times. The gene calls are TRBV7-9 and TRBJ2-1; D is uncertain. The CDR3 spans 15 residues. V lost 1 base to trimming and J lost 2 bases, with 9 bases between them. Germline V gene data show CDR1 as SEHNR and CDR2 as FQNEAQ (reference sequence). The CDR3 DNA is TGTGCCAGCAGCTTAGATTTAATTACCTACAATGAGCAGTTCTTC. Residues: CASSLDLITYNEQFF.

This clonotype appeared a few times. The rearrangement joins TRBV7-8 to TRBJ2-7; unclear D gene. The V end was cut by 0 bases, the J end by 3 bases, with 9 bases between. Germline CDR1 and CDR2: SGHVS and FQNEAQ. CDR3 length: 14 residues. The CDR3 protein is CASSLAIGFYEQYF. The CDR3 nucleotides are TGTGCCAGCAGCTTAGCGATCGGGTTCTACGAGCAGTACTTC.

This clonotype has at least ten counts. The chain couples TRBV5-1 to TRBJ2-7, with TRBD1 matching 8 bases. The CDR3 runs to 13 residues. J gave up 5 bases and V 3 bases, and 4 bases lay outside the gene matches. The V gene's germline CDR1 is SGHRS and CDR2 YFSETQ. The CDR3 DNA reads TGCGCCAGCAGCTACCCAGGGGGCAACGAGCAGTACTTC. This codes for CASSYPGGNEQYF.

This chain joins TRBV12-3 or TRBV12-4 and TRBJ2-7; TRBD1 is a possible D gene (6 bases). CDR3 size: 14 residues. The V and J ends lost 5 bases and 5 bases respectively, with 16 bases between them. In DNA form, the CDR3 reads TGTGCCAGCAGTCGCAGTAACAGGGCGGACGAGCAGTACTTC. This sequence encodes CASSRSNRADEQYF.

The DNA of the CDR3 is TGTGCCAGCAGGACCGGGACTAGCGGGATCTATGAGCAGTTCTTC. Translating gives CASRTGTSGIYEQFF. V is TRBV12-3 or TRBV12-4 and J is TRBJ2-1; 13 bases match TRBD2. V lost 6 bases to trimming and J lost 8 bases; unmatched junction nucleotides: 7. CDR3 length: 15 amino acids.

The chain employs TRBV12-3 or TRBV12-4 and TRBJ2-2; either TRBD1 or TRBD2 may supply D (5 bases each). V was clipped by 7 bases and J by 6 bases, with 18 bases between them. The CDR3 is 15 residues long. The CDR3, as DNA: TGTGCCAGCACCTTGACTCAAATGGGGGCCGGGGAGCTGTTTTTT. Protein sequence: CASTLTQMGAGELFF.

This clonotype was observed a handful of times. CDR3 residues: CASSPSFYREETQYF. The CDR3 nucleotides read TGTGCCAGCAGTCCGTCATTTTACAGGGAAGAGACCCAGTACTTC. V is TRBV6-1 and J is TRBJ2-5; perhaps TRBD1 as D (6 bases). CDR3 length equals 15 residues. Germline V CDR1 and CDR2: MNHNS, SASEGT. V gave up 5 bases and J gave up 3 bases, with 16 bases separating them.

V is TRBV20-1 and J is TRBJ2-7, with 8 bases identical to TRBD1. Germline CDR1 and CDR2: DFQATT and SNEGSKA (reference sequence). Trimming at V came to 3 bases and at J to 0 bases, leaving 4 bases not matched to a gene. This CDR3 contains 14 residues. CDR3 sequence reads: CSARGQDFSYEQYF. DNA for the CDR3: TGCAGTGCTAGGGGACAGGACTTCTCCTACGAGCAGTACTTC.

This clonotype has a handful of counts. This chain uses TRBV5-5 with TRBJ2-1; TRBD1 agrees at 8 bases. CDR1 SGHKS and CDR2 YYEKEE come from the germline V gene (reference sequence). The CDR3 spans 16 residues. Losses at the gene ends were 3 bases for V and 4 bases for J; bases not matched to a gene: 9. The CDR3 loop reads CASSSSYRGLYNEQFF. CDR3 nucleotide sequence: TGTGCCAGCAGCTCGTCGTACAGGGGGTTGTACAATGAGCAGTTCTTC.

This clonotype has a handful of counts. The chain joins TRBV6-1 to TRBJ1-3; no firm D call. V lost 6 bases to trimming and J lost 4 bases, with 10 bases between them. The CDR3 has 13 amino acids. Germline V gives CDR1 MNHNS, CDR2 SASEGT. Here the CDR3 DNA reads TGTGCCAGCAGAGGGTCCCTCGGAAACACCATATATTTT. As protein: CASRGSLGNTIYF.

This chain connects TRBV5-1 to TRBJ2-7, with D perhaps matching TRBD1 (6 bases). Germline assignment: CDR1 SGHRS and CDR2 YFSETQ. Trimming removed 4 bases from V and 1 base from J, with 15 bases in between. The CDR3 covers 15 residues. CDR3: CASSVGQTSSYEQYF. The CDR3 coding sequence is TGCGCCAGCAGCGTAGGACAGACGAGTTCCTACGAGCAGTACTTC.

This clonotype was picked up many times. The chain is built from TRBV29-1 and TRBJ2-3; D gene ambiguous. Germline values: CDR1 SQVTM, CDR2 ANQGSEA. The length of the CDR3 is 12 residues. Trimming shortened V by 6 bases and J by 2 bases, and 9 bases separated the two germline ends. CDR3 DNA sequence: TGCAGCGTGCTGATAGACACAGATACGCAGTATTTT. Its translation is CSVLIDTDTQYF.

This chain connects TRBV6-1 to TRBJ2-2, with D perhaps assigned TRBD1 or TRBD2 (5 bases each). Trimming took 8 bases from V and 4 from J, leaving 8 bases between them. The CDR3 is 12 amino acids. Germline loops: CDR1 MNHNS, CDR2 SASEGT. CDR3: CASVGATGELFF. The CDR3 region has the DNA TGTGCCAGCGTCGGGGCCACCGGGGAGCTGTTTTTT.

The V gene is TRBV20-1, the J gene TRBJ2-1; TRBD2 matches 9 bases. This CDR3 has 16 residues. V shed 5 bases and J 6 bases; nucleotides not matched to a gene: 14. Germline-derived CDR1 and CDR2 are DFQATT and SNEGSKA (reference sequence). The CDR3 spells CSAPGLSGGPRNEQFF. The CDR3 nucleotides are TGCAGTGCTCCCGGGCTTAGCGGGGGCCCCCGCAATGAGCAGTTCTTC.

This clonotype was counted at least ten times. The chain carries TRBV29-1 and TRBJ1-1; no reliable D call. Trimming shortened V by 4 bases and J by 1 base, and 13 bases separated the two germline ends. The germline CDR1 and CDR2 sequences are SQVTM and ANQGSEA. This CDR3 comprises 14 residues. The CDR3 nucleotides read TGCAGCGTTGTGGTTGGACCTACGAACACTGAAGCTTTCTTT. This codes for CSVVVGPTNTEAFF.

In its sample, this clonotype was seen a few times. CDR3: CASSLGVGTRTYNEQFF. The CDR3 region has the DNA TGCGCCAGCAGCTTGGGGGTCGGGACTAGGACCTACAATGAGCAGTTCTTC. The chain joins TRBV5-1 to TRBJ2-1; TRBD2 matches 8 bases. Germline V lookup: CDR1 SGHRS, CDR2 YFSETQ. The CDR3 is made up of 17 amino acids. Losses at the gene ends were 0 bases for V and 2 bases for J; bases not matched to a gene: 7. Together with reference TRBV5-1 and TRBJ2-1, the CDR3 gives the full variable domain: KAGVTQTPRYLIKTRGQQVTLSCSPISGHRSVSWYQQTPGQGLQFLFEYFSETQRNKGNFPGRFSGRQFSNSRSEMNVSTLELGDSALYLCASSLGVGTRTYNEQFFGPGTRLTVL.

At least ten counts were recorded for this clonotype. This chain connects TRBV5-1 to TRBJ2-2, with D unclear. The CDR3 has 14 amino acids. Germline V gene data show CDR1 as SGHRS and CDR2 as YFSETQ. V lost 3 bases to trimming and J lost 5 bases, with 11 bases between them. CDR3 nucleotides: TGCGCCAGCAGCTCGACGATGGGGACCGGGGAGCTGTTTTTT. Its translation: CASSSTMGTGELFF.

In DNA form, the CDR3 reads TGTGCCAGCAAGAGTCCGAACGGCCTGAATGAGCAGTTCTTC. It is translated as CASKSPNGLNEQFF. The V gene is TRBV6-1, the J gene TRBJ2-1; no clear D. The ends were cut back, 7 bases at V and 7 bases at J, with 17 bases in the middle. Germline CDR1 and CDR2: MNHNS and SASEGT. The length of the CDR3 is 14 residues.

The chain couples TRBV4-1 to TRBJ1-2; 10 nucleotides agree with TRBD1. The V and J ends lost 5 bases and 6 bases, in that order; junction bases with no gene match: 9. In germline, CDR1 is MGHRA, CDR2 YSYEKL. The CDR3 is made up of 15 amino acids. The DNA for the CDR3 is TGCGCCAGCAGCGCCCGGGACAGGGGCCTTAATGGCTACACCTTC. It yields the protein CASSARDRGLNGYTF.

This clonotype was seen at least ten times. V and J are TRBV12-3 or TRBV12-4 and TRBJ2-7; D ambiguous. The CDR3 runs 14 residues. With 2 bases removed from V and 0 bases from J, the gap between germline ends came to 8 bases. The CDR3 sequence: CASSLQSLSYEQYF. The CDR3 DNA reads TGTGCCAGCAGTTTACAGTCCCTCTCCTACGAGCAGTACTTC.

The chain joins TRBV6-2 or TRBV6-3 to TRBJ1-2; a possible D gene is TRBD1 (5 bases). Germline CDR1 and CDR2: MNHEY and SVGEGT. There are 12 residues in the CDR3. V was cut by 10 bases and J by 2 bases, with 11 bases left in between. CDR3 coding DNA: TGTGCCACCCTAAGGGGAAACTATGGCTACACCTTC. It is translated as CATLRGNYGYTF.

This rearrangement joins TRBV12-3 or TRBV12-4 to TRBJ1-2, with 7 bases fitting TRBD1. The CDR3 covers 13 residues. V trimming: 5 bases; J trimming: 3 bases; junction bases outside the gene matches: 3. CDR3 sequence (DNA): TGTGCCAGCAGTCAGACAGGGTACTATGGCTACACCTTC. Translating it yields CASSQTGYYGYTF.

The rearrangement joins TRBV20-1 to TRBJ2-3; D possibly corresponds to TRBD2 (7 bases). The CDR3 is 10 amino acids. Trimming pared 6 bases from V and 11 bases from J, leaving 12 bases between. Germline loops: CDR1 DFQATT, CDR2 SNEGSKA (reference sequence). CDR3: CSARGTKQYF. In nucleotides, the CDR3 is TGCAGTGCAAGGGGGACTAAGCAGTATTTT.

This clonotype has a handful of counts. The gene calls are TRBV10-3 and TRBJ1-1; 7 nucleotides align to TRBD1. Trimming at V came to 5 bases and at J to 7 bases, leaving 4 bases not matched to a gene. Per germline, CDR1 ENHRY and CDR2 SYGVKD. The CDR3 is made up of 12 amino acids. The CDR3 sequence is CAISQGVLEAFF. The CDR3 coding sequence is TGTGCCATCAGTCAGGGGGTTCTTGAAGCTTTCTTT.

The V and J genes are TRBV5-1 and TRBJ2-5, with 11 bases lining up with TRBD2. CDR1 is SGHRS and CDR2 is YFSETQ in the germline V gene. The V gene end was trimmed by 0 bases and the J gene end by 3 bases; junction bases not matched to a gene: 7. The CDR3 is 17 residues long. The DNA for the CDR3 is TGCGCCAGCAGCTTGGTGGGGACTAGCGGAGTGGAAGAGACCCAGTACTTC. Protein product: CASSLVGTSGVEETQYF.

The V and J genes are TRBV29-1 and TRBJ2-3, with D hard to call. Trimming removed 6 bases at V and 0 bases at J, with 16 bases between. Germline CDR1 and CDR2: SQVTM and ANQGSEA. The CDR3 runs 15 residues. CDR3 sequence (DNA): TGCAGCGTGTCCCGGCCGACTCCTAGCACAGATACGCAGTATTTT. It is translated as CSVSRPTPSTDTQYF.

This clonotype was seen ten or more times. The rearrangement joins TRBV5-1 to TRBJ2-3; D is unresolved. This CDR3 contains 13 residues. Germline CDR1 is SGHRS and CDR2 is YFSETQ. The V end was cut by 2 bases, the J end by 1 base, with 5 bases between. In nucleotides, the CDR3 is TGCGCCAGCAGCTTCGAGGGCACAGATACGCAGTATTTT. This encodes CASSFEGTDTQYF.